This is a list of T cell receptor beta chains from one sample in a study of blood T cell repertoires in COVID-19. Here immunoSEQ multiplex PCR was the method, and the copy in TCRdb shows in-frame clones only, minus some. The data show almost 300,000 clones, with under 90% seen just once and roughly 10% held by the top ten. Sequencing was performed on peripheral blood. These receptors were obtained from a woman in her twenties or thirties with COVID-19, enrolled during active disease. Each CDR3 is given with its conserved first and last residue. D genes are given only for firm matches. For some rows the clone size is stated as once, few or many, or as a class when expanded; others skip it.

j_call: TRBJ2-7
v_call: TRBV3-1/TRBV3-2
clone_size: once
d_call: TRBD2
cdr3_nt: TGTGCCAGCAGCCAAGCCCCACCCGGGACTAGTGCTGAGCAGTACTTC
cdr3_aa: CASSQAPPGTSAEQYF

j_call: TRBJ1-1
v_call: TRBV5-1
clone_size: .
d_call: TRBD1
cdr3_nt: TGCGCCAGCAGCTGGGACAGGGGTAACACTGAAGCTTTCTTT
cdr3_aa: CASSWDRGNTEAFF

j_call: TRBJ1-2
v_call: TRBV4-1
clone_size: few
d_call: .
cdr3_nt: TGCGCCAGCAGCCCCTACCTCGGCGGCTATGGCTACACCTTC
cdr3_aa: CASSPYLGGYGYTF

j_call: TRBJ2-7
v_call: TRBV9
clone_size: many
d_call: TRBD2
cdr3_nt: TGTGCCAGCAGCGTCTGGCAGGGAGGGGTCGACGAGCAGTACTTC
cdr3_aa: CASSVWQGGVDEQYF

j_call: TRBJ2-3
v_call: TRBV15
clone_size: .
d_call: .
cdr3_nt: TGTGCCACCAGGGACAGAGGCACAGATACGCAGTATTTT
cdr3_aa: CATRDRGTDTQYF

j_call: TRBJ2-7
v_call: TRBV12-3/TRBV12-4
clone_size: .
d_call: TRBD1
cdr3_nt: TGTGCCAGCAGTTCAACAGGGGACGAGCAGTACTTC
cdr3_aa: CASSSTGDEQYF

j_call: TRBJ2-7
v_call: TRBV2
clone_size: .
d_call: TRBD1
cdr3_nt: TGTGCCAGCAGAACAGGGGGCCGCTACGAGCAGTACTTC
cdr3_aa: CASRTGGRYEQYF

j_call: TRBJ1-1
v_call: TRBV10-1
clone_size: .
d_call: .
cdr3_nt: TGCGCCAGCAGTGAAGGGGAGGGTGAAGCTTTCTTT
cdr3_aa: CASSEGEGEAFF

j_call: TRBJ2-1
v_call: TRBV7-2
clone_size: .
d_call: .
cdr3_nt: TGTGCCAGCAGCTTGGGCTCTTACAATGAGCAGTTCTTC
cdr3_aa: CASSLGSYNEQFF

j_call: TRBJ1-3
v_call: TRBV5-1
clone_size: .
d_call: .
cdr3_nt: TGCGCCAGCAGCTTGAACAGTTTCTCTGGAAACACCATATATTTT
cdr3_aa: CASSLNSFSGNTIYF

j_call: TRBJ1-2
v_call: TRBV5-1
clone_size: .
d_call: .
cdr3_nt: TGCGCCAGCAGCCCGGGACTGTTCAACTATGGCTACACCTTC
cdr3_aa: CASSPGLFNYGYTF

j_call: TRBJ2-1
v_call: TRBV5-1
clone_size: few
d_call: TRBD2
cdr3_nt: TGCGCCAGCAGCCTGAGGACTAGCGGGGACAATGAGCAGTTCTTC
cdr3_aa: CASSLRTSGDNEQFF

j_call: TRBJ2-3
v_call: TRBV19
clone_size: .
d_call: TRBD2
cdr3_nt: TGTGCCAGTAGTAGGACTAGCGGGGGCCCAGATACGCAGTATTTT
cdr3_aa: CASSRTSGGPDTQYF

j_call: TRBJ1-2
v_call: TRBV5-4
clone_size: .
d_call: TRBD1
cdr3_nt: TGTGCCAGCAGCTTGGACAGGGGGGCGGGGTATGGCTACACCTTC
cdr3_aa: CASSLDRGAGYGYTF

j_call: TRBJ2-1
v_call: TRBV6-5
clone_size: .
d_call: .
cdr3_nt: TGTGCCAGCAGTTACACCCGCTGGGGAGGCAATGAGCAGTTCTTC
cdr3_aa: CASSYTRWGGNEQFF

j_call: TRBJ2-1
v_call: TRBV5-6
clone_size: .
d_call: TRBD1
cdr3_nt: TGTGCCAGCAGCTTGAACGAGGGGGCCTATTACAATGAGCAGTTCTTC
cdr3_aa: CASSLNEGAYYNEQFF

j_call: TRBJ1-1
v_call: TRBV6-5
clone_size: .
d_call: .
cdr3_nt: TGTGCCAGCAGTCAGGACTGGAACACTGAAGCTTTCTTT
cdr3_aa: CASSQDWNTEAFF

j_call: TRBJ2-1
v_call: TRBV5-1
clone_size: .
d_call: TRBD2
cdr3_nt: TGCGCCAGCAGCGAGCTAGCGGGGAGTTACAATGAGCAGTTCTTC
cdr3_aa: CASSELAGSYNEQFF

j_call: TRBJ2-1
v_call: TRBV7-2
clone_size: .
d_call: .
cdr3_nt: TGTGCCAGCAGCTCTACAGGTTCCTACAATGAGCAGTTCTTC
cdr3_aa: CASSSTGSYNEQFF

j_call: TRBJ1-2
v_call: TRBV5-1
clone_size: .
d_call: .
cdr3_nt: TGCGCCAGCACCGTCGGAGCTGGCTACACCTTC
cdr3_aa: CASTVGAGYTF

j_call: TRBJ1-5
v_call: TRBV19
clone_size: .
d_call: .
cdr3_nt: TGTGCCAGTAGTATAACTATGGCCAATCAGCCCCAGCATTTT
cdr3_aa: CASSITMANQPQHF

j_call: TRBJ2-5
v_call: TRBV2
clone_size: .
d_call: .
cdr3_nt: TGTGCCAGCAGTGACATGACTCGGATGGCCCAGTACTTC
cdr3_aa: CASSDMTRMAQYF

j_call: TRBJ2-7
v_call: TRBV10-3
clone_size: once
d_call: TRBD1
cdr3_nt: TGTGCCATCAGTGCTGGGACAGGGGCCAGCACCTACGAGCAGTACTTC
cdr3_aa: CAISAGTGASTYEQYF

j_call: TRBJ1-1
v_call: TRBV5-1
clone_size: .
d_call: .
cdr3_nt: TGCGCCAGCAGCATAATGGACAGTCTGAACACTGAAGCTTTCTTT
cdr3_aa: CASSIMDSLNTEAFF

j_call: TRBJ2-1
v_call: TRBV7-6
clone_size: .
d_call: .
cdr3_nt: TGTGCCAGCAGCTCGAGCCTAGCGATCTACAATGAGCAGTTCTTC
cdr3_aa: CASSSSLAIYNEQFF

j_call: TRBJ2-7
v_call: TRBV19
clone_size: .
d_call: .
cdr3_nt: TGTGCCAGTAGACCGGCTAGCTCCTACGAGCAGTACTTC
cdr3_aa: CASRPASSYEQYF

j_call: TRBJ2-1
v_call: TRBV11-2
clone_size: .
d_call: TRBD2
cdr3_nt: TGTGCCAGCAGCCCTACTAGCGGGGGGGAAGAGCAGTTCTTC
cdr3_aa: CASSPTSGGEEQFF

j_call: TRBJ2-2
v_call: TRBV3-1/TRBV3-2
clone_size: .
d_call: TRBD2
cdr3_nt: TGTGCCAGCAGCCACTCCGGGACTAGCGGGGGGAACCGCGGGGAGCTGTTTTTT
cdr3_aa: CASSHSGTSGGNRGELFF

j_call: TRBJ2-7
v_call: TRBV6-1
clone_size: .
d_call: TRBD1
cdr3_nt: TGTGCCAGCAGTGAACGACAGGGGACATACGAGCAGTACTTC
cdr3_aa: CASSERQGTYEQYF

j_call: TRBJ1-1
v_call: TRBV14
clone_size: .
d_call: .
cdr3_nt: TGTGCCAGCAGCCAAGTCAGATACACTGAAGCTTTCTTT
cdr3_aa: CASSQVRYTEAFF

j_call: TRBJ2-3
v_call: TRBV27
clone_size: .
d_call: TRBD2
cdr3_nt: TGTGCCAGCACAACTAGCGGGGGGGCCACAGATACGCAGTATTTT
cdr3_aa: CASTTSGGATDTQYF

j_call: TRBJ2-5
v_call: TRBV6-5
clone_size: .
d_call: .
cdr3_nt: TGTGCCAGCAGTTACGGGCAGTTCCAAGAGACCCAGTACTTC
cdr3_aa: CASSYGQFQETQYF

j_call: TRBJ1-2
v_call: TRBV7-9
clone_size: .
d_call: TRBD1
cdr3_nt: TGTGCCAGCAGCGCCGCCGGACAGGGGATCGGGTACGGCTACACCTTC
cdr3_aa: CASSAAGQGIGYGYTF

j_call: TRBJ1-6
v_call: TRBV5-4
clone_size: .
d_call: TRBD1
cdr3_nt: TGTGCCAGCAGCACTGGACAGGGTGCGGGCCGGGATTCACCCCTCCACTTT
cdr3_aa: CASSTGQGAGRDSPLHF

j_call: TRBJ1-2
v_call: TRBV5-5
clone_size: .
d_call: TRBD1
cdr3_nt: TGTGCCAGCAGGCCGGGACAGATGGTTGGCTACACCTTC
cdr3_aa: CASRPGQMVGYTF

j_call: TRBJ1-2
v_call: TRBV6-5
clone_size: .
d_call: TRBD1
cdr3_nt: TGTGCCAGCCAAGGGGGCTCTGGCTACACCTTC
cdr3_aa: CASQGGSGYTF

j_call: TRBJ1-4
v_call: TRBV5-1
clone_size: .
d_call: .
cdr3_nt: TGCGCCAGCAGGGACAGCTTTAATGAAAAACTGTTTTTT
cdr3_aa: CASRDSFNEKLFF

j_call: TRBJ1-5
v_call: TRBV28
clone_size: once
d_call: .
cdr3_nt: TGTGCCAGCAGTTCAGGACAGAATCAGCCCCAGCATTTT
cdr3_aa: CASSSGQNQPQHF

j_call: TRBJ1-1
v_call: TRBV6-5
clone_size: few
d_call: .
cdr3_nt: TGTGCCAGCAGACAGGGAAGGGACACTGAAGCTTTCTTT
cdr3_aa: CASRQGRDTEAFF